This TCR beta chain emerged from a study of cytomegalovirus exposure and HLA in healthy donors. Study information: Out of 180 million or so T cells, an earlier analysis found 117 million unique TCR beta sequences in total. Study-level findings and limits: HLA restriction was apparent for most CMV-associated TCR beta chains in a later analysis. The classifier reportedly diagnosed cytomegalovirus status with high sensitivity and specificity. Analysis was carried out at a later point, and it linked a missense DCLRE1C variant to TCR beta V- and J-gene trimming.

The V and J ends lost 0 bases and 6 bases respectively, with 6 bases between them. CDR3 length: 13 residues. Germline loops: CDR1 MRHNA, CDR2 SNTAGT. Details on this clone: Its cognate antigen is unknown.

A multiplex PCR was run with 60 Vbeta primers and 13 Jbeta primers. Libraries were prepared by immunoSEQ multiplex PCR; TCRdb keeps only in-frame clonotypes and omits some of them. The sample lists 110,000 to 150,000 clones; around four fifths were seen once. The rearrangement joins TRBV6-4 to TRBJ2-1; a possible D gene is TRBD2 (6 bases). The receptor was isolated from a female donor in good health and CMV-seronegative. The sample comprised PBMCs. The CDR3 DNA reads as TGTGCCAGCAGTGACTCGACTAGCAATGAGCAGTTCTTC. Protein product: CASSDSTSNEQFF.